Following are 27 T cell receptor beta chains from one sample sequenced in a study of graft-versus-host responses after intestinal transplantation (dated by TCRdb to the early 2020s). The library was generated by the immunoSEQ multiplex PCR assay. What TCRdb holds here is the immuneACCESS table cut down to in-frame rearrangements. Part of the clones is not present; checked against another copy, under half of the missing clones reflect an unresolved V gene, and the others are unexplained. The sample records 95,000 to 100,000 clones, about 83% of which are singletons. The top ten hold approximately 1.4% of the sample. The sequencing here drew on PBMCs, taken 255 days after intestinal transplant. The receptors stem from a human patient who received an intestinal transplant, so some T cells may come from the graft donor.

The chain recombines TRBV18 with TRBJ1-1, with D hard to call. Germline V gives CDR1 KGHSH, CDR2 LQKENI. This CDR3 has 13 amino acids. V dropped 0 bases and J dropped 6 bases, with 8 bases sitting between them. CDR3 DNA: TGTGCCAGCTCACCACCGCTGGCCCCTGAAGCTTTCTTT. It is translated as CASSPPLAPEAFF.

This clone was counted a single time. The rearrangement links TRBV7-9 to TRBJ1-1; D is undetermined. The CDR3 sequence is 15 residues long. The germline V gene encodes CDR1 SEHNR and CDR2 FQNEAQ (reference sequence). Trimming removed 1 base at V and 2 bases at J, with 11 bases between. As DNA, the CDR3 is TGTGCCAGCAGCTTAGATGGGCACCCTAACACTGAAGCTTTCTTT. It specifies CASSLDGHPNTEAFF.

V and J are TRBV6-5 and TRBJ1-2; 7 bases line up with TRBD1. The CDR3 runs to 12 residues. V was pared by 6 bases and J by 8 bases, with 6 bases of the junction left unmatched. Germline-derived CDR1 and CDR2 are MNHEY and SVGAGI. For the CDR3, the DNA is TGTGCCAGCAGGCCCAACAGGGGCGGCTACACCTTC. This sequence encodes CASRPNRGGYTF.

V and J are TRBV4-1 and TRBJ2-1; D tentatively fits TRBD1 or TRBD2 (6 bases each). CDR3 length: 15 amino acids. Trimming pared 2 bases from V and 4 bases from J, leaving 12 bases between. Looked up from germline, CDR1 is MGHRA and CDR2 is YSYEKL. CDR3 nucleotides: TGCGCCAGCAGCCAACGGGGGCGCGAATACAATGAGCAGTTCTTC. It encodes CASSQRGREYNEQFF.

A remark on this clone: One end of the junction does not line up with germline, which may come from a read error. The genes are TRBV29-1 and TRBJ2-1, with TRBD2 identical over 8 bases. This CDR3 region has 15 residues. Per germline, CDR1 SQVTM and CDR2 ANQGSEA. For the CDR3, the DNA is TGCAGCGTACGCGGGGCCCGGGGGGGGTACAAAGAGCAGTTCTTC. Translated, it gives CSVRGARGGYKEQFF.

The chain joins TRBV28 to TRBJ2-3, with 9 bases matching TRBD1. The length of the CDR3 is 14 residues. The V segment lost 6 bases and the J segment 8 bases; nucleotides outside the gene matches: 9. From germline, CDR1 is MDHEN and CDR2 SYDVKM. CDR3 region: CASSVLRQGGTQYF. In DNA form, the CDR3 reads TGTGCCAGCAGCGTCCTCCGACAGGGGGGTACGCAGTATTTT.

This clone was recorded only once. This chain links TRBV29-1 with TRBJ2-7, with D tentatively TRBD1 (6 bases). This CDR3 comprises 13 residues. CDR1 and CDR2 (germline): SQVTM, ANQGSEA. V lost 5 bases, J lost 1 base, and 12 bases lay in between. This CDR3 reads CSVSTGTSYEQYF. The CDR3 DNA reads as TGCAGCGTTTCGACCGGGACATCCTACGAGCAGTACTTC.

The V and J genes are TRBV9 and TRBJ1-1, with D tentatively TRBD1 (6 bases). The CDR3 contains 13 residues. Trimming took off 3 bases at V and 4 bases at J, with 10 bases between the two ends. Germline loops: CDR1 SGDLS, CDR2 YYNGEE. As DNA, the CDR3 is TGTGCCAGCAGCGCCGGGGGCAGCACTGAAGCTTTCTTT. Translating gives CASSAGGSTEAFF.

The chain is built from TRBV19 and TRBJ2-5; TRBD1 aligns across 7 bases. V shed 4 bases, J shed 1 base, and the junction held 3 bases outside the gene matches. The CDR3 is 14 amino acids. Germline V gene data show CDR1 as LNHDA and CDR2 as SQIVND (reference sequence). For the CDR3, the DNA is TGTGCCAGTAGTACGAACAGGGGCCAAGAGACCCAGTACTTC. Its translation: CASSTNRGQETQYF. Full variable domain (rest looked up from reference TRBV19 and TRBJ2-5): DGGITQSPKYLFRKEGQNVTLSCEQNLNHDAMYWYRQDPGQGLRLIYYSQIVNDFQKGDIAEGYSVSREKKESFPLTVTSAQKNPTAFYLCASSTNRGQETQYFGPGTRLLVL.

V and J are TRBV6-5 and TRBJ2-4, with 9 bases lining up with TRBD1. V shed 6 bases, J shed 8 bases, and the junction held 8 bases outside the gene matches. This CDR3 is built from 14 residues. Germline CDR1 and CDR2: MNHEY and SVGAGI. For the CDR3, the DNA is TGTGCCAGCAGCCTTGGACAGGGGTCGGACATTCAGTACTTC. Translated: CASSLGQGSDIQYF.

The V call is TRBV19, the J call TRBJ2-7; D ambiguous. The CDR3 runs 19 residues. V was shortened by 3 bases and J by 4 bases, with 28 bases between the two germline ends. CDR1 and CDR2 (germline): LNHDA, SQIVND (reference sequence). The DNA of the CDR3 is TGTGCCAGTAGTATCGCGGACGGGTCCGGCTGGCTGACTCGATACGAGCAGTACTTC. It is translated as CASSIADGSGWLTRYEQYF.

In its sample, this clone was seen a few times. CDR3 sequence (DNA): TGTGCCAGCAGTGCCCCCGGGACAGGGGACGAGCAGTACGTC. Its protein is CASSAPGTGDEQYV. V usage is TRBV6-1 and J usage is TRBJ2-7; TRBD1 matches at 10 bases. The CDR3 length is 14 residues. CDR1 MNHNS and CDR2 SASEGT come from the germline V gene. V lost 4 bases to trimming and J lost 5 bases; unmatched junction nucleotides: 5.

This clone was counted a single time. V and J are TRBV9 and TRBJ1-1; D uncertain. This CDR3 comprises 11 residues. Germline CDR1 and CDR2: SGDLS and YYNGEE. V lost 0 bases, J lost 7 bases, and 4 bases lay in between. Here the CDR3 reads CASSVEGEAFF. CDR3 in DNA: TGTGCCAGCAGCGTAGAGGGTGAAGCTTTCTTT.

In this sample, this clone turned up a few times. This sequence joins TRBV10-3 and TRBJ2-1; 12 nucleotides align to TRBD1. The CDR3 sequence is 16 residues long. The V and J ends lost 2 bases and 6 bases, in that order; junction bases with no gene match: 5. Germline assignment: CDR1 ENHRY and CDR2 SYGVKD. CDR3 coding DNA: TGTGCCATCAGTGAGGGGGACAGGGGGCACGTCAATGAGCAGTTCTTC. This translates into CAISEGDRGHVNEQFF.

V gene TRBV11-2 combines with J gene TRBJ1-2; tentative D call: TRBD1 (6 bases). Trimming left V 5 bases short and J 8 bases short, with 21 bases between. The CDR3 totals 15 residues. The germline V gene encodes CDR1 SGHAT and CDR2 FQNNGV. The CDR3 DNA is TGTGCCAGCAGCATTTTCCCCATACAGGGCGGGGGCTACACCTTC. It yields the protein CASSIFPIQGGGYTF.

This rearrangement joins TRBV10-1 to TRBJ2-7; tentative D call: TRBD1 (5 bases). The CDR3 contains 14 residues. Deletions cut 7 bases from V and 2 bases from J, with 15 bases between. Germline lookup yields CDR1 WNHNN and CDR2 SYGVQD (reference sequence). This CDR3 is CASNPDSSTYEQYV. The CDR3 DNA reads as TGCGCCAGCAATCCAGACAGTTCTACCTACGAGCAGTACGTC.

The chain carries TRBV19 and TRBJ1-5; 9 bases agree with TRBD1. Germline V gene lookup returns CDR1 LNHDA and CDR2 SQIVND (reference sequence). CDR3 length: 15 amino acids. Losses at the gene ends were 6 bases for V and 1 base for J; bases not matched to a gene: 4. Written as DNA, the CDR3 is TGTGCCAGTAGCTTCGACAGGGGGAGCAATCAGCCCCAGCATTTT. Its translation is CASSFDRGSNQPQHF.

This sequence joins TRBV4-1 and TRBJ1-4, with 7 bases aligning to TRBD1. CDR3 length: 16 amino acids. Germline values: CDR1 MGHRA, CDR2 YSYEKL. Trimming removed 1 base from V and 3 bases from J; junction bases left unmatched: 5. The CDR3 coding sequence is TGCGCCAGCAGCCAAGTAAGGGGGCAAGCTAATGAAAAACTGTTTTTT. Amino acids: CASSQVRGQANEKLFF.

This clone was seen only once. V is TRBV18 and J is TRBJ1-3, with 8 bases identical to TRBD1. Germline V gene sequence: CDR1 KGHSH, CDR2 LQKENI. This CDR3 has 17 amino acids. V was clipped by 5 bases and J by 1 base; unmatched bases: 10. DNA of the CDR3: TGTGCCAGCTCAACCCTAGGACAGGGATATTCTGGAAACACCATATATTTT. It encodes CASSTLGQGYSGNTIYF. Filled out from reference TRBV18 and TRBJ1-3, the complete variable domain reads NAGVMQNPRHLVRRRGQEARLRCSPMKGHSHVYWYRQLPEEGLKFMVYLQKENIIDESGMPKERFSAEFPKEGPSILRIQQVVRGDSAAYFCASSTLGQGYSGNTIYFGEGSWLTVV.

The CDR3 bases are TGTGCCACCAGCAGAGGGGGGGGGCCCCTCTCGGGTGAAAAACTGTTTTTT. Amino acid sequence: CATSRGGGPLSGEKLFF. The chain has TRBV15 and TRBJ1-4, with D possibly being TRBD1 (6 bases). Germline CDR1 is LNHNV and CDR2 is YYDKDF (reference sequence). V was pared by 1 base and J by 7 bases, with 19 bases between. The CDR3 extends over 17 amino acids.

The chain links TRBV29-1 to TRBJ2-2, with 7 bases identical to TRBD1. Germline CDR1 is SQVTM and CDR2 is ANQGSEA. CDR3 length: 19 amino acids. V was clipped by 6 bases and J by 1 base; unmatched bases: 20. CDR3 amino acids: CSVGKTGARTDLNTGELFF. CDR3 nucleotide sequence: TGCAGCGTCGGAAAAACAGGGGCGCGAACCGACTTGAACACCGGGGAGCTGTTTTTT.

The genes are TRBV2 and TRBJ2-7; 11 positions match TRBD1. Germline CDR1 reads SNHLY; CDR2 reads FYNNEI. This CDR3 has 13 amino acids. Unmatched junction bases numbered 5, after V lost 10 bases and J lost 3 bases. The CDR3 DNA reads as TGTGCCATTCGGACAGGGGGCCTCTACGAGCAGTACGTC. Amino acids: CAIRTGGLYEQYV.

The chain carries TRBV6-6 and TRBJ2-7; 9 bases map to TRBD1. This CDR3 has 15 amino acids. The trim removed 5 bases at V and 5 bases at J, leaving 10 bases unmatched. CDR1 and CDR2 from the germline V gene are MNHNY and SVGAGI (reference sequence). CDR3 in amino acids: CASSTLRDREHEQYF. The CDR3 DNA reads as TGTGCCAGCAGTACGCTACGGGACAGGGAACACGAGCAGTACTTC.

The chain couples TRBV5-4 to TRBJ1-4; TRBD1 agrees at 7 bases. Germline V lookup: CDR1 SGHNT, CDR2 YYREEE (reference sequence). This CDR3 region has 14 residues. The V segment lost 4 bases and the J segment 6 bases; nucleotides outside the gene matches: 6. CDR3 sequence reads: CASSPNRGDEKLFF. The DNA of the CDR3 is TGTGCCAGCAGCCCAAACAGGGGTGATGAAAAACTGTTTTTT.

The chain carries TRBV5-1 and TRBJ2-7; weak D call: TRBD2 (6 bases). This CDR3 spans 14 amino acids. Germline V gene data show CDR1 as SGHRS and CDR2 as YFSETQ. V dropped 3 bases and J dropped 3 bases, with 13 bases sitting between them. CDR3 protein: CASSSAGWLYEQYF. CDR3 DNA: TGCGCCAGCAGCTCGGCGGGGTGGCTCTACGAGCAGTACTTC. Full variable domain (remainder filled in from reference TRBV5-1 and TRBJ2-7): KAGVTQTPRYLIKTRGQQVTLSCSPISGHRSVSWYQQTPGQGLQFLFEYFSETQRNKGNFPGRFSGRQFSNSRSEMNVSTLELGDSALYLCASSSAGWLYEQYFGPGTRLTVT.

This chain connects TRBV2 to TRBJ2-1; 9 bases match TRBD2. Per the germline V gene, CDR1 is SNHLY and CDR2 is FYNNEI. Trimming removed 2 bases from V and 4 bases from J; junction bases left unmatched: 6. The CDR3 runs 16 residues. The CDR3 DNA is TGTGCCAGCAGTGAAACCGCTAGCGGGGAATACAATGAGCAGTTCTTC. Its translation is CASSETASGEYNEQFF.

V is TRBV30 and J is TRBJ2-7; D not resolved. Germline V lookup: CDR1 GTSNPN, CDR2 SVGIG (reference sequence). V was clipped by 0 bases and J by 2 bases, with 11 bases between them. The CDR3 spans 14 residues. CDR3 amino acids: CAWSVVSGAYEQYF. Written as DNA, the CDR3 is TGTGCCTGGAGTGTGGTATCTGGGGCCTACGAGCAGTACTTC.